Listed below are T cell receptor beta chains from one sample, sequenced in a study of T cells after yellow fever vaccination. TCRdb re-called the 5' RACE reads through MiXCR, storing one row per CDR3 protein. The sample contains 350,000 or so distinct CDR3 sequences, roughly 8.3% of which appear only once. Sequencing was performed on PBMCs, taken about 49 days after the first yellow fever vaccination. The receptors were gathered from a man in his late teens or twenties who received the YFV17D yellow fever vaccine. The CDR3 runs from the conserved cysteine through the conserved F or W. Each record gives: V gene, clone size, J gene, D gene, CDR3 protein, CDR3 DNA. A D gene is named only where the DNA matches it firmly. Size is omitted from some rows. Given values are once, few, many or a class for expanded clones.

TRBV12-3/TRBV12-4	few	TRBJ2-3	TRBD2	CASSPSQAGGRTDTQYF	TGTGCCAGCAGTCCGTCGCAAGCGGGGGGACGCACAGATACGCAGTATTTT
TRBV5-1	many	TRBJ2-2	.	CASSSGGGGGELFF	TGCGCCAGCAGCTCCGGTGGGGGCGGCGGGGAGCTGTTTTTT
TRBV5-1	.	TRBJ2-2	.	CASSLGNMNTGELFF	TGCGCCAGCAGCTTGGGGAATATGAACACCGGGGAGCTGTTTTTT
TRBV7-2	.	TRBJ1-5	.	CASSPYGVGSNQPQHF	TGTGCCAGCAGCCCCTACGGTGTTGGGAGCAATCAGCCCCAGCATTTT
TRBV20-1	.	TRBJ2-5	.	CSQRRGGETQYF	TGCAGCCAAAGGAGGGGAGGAGAGACCCAGTACTTC
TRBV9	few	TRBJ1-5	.	CASRQGANQPQHF	TGTGCCAGCCGGCAGGGAGCAAATCAGCCCCAGCATTTT
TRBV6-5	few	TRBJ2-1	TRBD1	CASSYAGDSYNEQFF	TGTGCCAGCAGTTACGCCGGGGACAGTTACAATGAGCAGTTCTTC
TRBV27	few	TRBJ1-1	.	CASSSPYIRGTEAFF	TGTGCCAGCAGTTCCCCTTATATCAGGGGAACTGAAGCTTTCTTT
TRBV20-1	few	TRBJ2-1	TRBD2	CSANPLQASGYNEQFF	TGCAGTGCTAACCCTCTGCAGGCTAGCGGATACAATGAGCAGTTCTTC
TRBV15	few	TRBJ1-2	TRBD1	CATSRVQDRPRGYTF	TGTGCCACCAGCAGAGTTCAGGACAGGCCCCGAGGCTACACCTTC
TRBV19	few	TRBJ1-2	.	CASSIITRLNYGYTF	TGTGCCAGTAGTATCATCACGCGACTCAACTATGGCTACACCTTC
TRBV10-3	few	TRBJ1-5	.	CATGRENQPQHF	TGTGCCACCGGGAGGGAAAATCAGCCCCAGCATTTT
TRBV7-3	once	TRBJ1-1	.	CASSSNSNTEAFF	TGTGCCAGCAGCAGCAACTCGAACACTGAAGCTTTCTTT
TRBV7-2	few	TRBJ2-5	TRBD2	CASSLGVAGGGETQYF	TGTGCCAGCAGCTTAGGAGTAGCTGGGGGGGGAGAGACCCAGTACTTC
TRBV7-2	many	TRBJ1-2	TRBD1	CASSPDWDRRGYGYTF	TGTGCCAGCAGCCCGGACTGGGACAGGAGGGGCTATGGCTACACCTTC
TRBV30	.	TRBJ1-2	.	CAWARDGYTF	TGTGCCTGGGCCCGGGATGGCTACACCTTC
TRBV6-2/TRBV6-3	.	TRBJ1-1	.	CASSFNGQLMNTEAFF	TGTGCCAGCAGTTTCAATGGACAGCTAATGAACACTGAAGCTTTCTTT
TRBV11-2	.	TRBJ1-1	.	CASRPSSEAFF	TGTGCCAGCAGGCCAAGTTCTGAAGCTTTCTTT
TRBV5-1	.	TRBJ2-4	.	CASSWGVGGNIQYF	TGCGCCAGCAGCTGGGGGGTGGGAGGAAACATTCAGTACTTC
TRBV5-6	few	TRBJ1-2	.	CASSLGAGGYTF	TGTGCCAGCAGCTTGGGAGCCGGGGGCTACACCTTC
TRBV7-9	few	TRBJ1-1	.	CASSSAGTQNTEAFF	TGTGCCAGCAGCTCAGCCGGGACGCAGAACACTGAAGCTTTCTTT
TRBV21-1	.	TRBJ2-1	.	CASSKVGGPQFF	TGTGCCAGCAGCAAAGTTGGGGGCCCGCAGTTCTTC
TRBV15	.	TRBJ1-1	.	CATNITAKQTGHVDTEAFF	TGTGCCACCAATATAACCGCCAAACAGACAGGACATGTCGACACTGAAGCTTTCTTT
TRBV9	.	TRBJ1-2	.	CASSVAGPNYGYTF	TGTGCCAGCAGCGTGGCCGGACCTAACTATGGCTACACCTTC
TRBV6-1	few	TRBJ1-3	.	CASSQPPGLSGNTIYF	TGTGCCAGCAGTCAACCACCGGGGCTCTCTGGAAACACCATATATTTT
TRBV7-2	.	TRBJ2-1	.	CASSLAWDTAYNEQFF	TGTGCCAGCAGCTTAGCTTGGGACACAGCCTACAATGAGCAGTTCTTC
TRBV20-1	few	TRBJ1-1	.	CSAGADTEAFF	TGCAGTGCTGGGGCGGACACTGAAGCTTTCTTT
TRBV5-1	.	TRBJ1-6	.	CASSSQGSHNSPLHF	TGCGCCAGCAGCTCCCAGGGGTCTCATAATTCACCCCTCCACTTT
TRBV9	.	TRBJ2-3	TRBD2	CASTAAGGPSDTQYF	TGTGCCAGCACCGCAGCGGGGGGGCCCTCAGATACGCAGTATTTT
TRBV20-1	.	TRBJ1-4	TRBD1	CSARGTPQGAYEKLFF	TGCAGTGCTAGAGGGACCCCTCAGGGGGCCTATGAAAAACTGTTTTTT
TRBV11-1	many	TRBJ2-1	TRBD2	CASSLAGGSYNEQFF	TGTGCCAGCAGTCTGGCGGGGGGATCCTACAATGAGCAGTTCTTC
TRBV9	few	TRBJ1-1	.	CASSVSPGNTEAFF	TGTGCCAGCAGCGTATCTCCCGGGAACACTGAAGCTTTCTTT
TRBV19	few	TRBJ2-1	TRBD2	CASSIAGTSVGSPHYNEQFF	TGTGCCAGTAGTATCGCCGGGACTAGCGTCGGAAGCCCTCATTACAATGAGCAGTTCTTC
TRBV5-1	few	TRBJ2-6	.	CASSLRGAPSGANVLTF	TGCGCCAGCAGCTTAAGGGGAGCCCCGAGTGGGGCCAACGTCCTGACTTTC
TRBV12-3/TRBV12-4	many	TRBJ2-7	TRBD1	CASSLRVSRAGGYEQYF	TGTGCCAGCAGTTTAAGGGTTTCTAGGGCAGGGGGCTACGAGCAGTACTTC
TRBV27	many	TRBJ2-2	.	CASTSWGQTNTGELFF	TGTGCCAGCACTTCTTGGGGTCAGACCAACACCGGGGAGCTGTTTTTT
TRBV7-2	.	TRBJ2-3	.	CASSRLDRTLTDTQYF	TGTGCCAGCAGCCGCTTGGACCGAACACTTACAGATACGCAGTATTTT
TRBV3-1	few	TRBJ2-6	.	CASSQEMAGANVLTF	TGTGCCAGCAGCCAAGAGATGGCCGGGGCCAACGTCCTGACTTTC
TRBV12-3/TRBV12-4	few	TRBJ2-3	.	CASSLGRAPSTDTQYF	TGTGCCAGCAGTTTGGGACGGGCCCCCAGCACAGATACGCAGTATTTT
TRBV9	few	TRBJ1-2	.	CASARDKANYGYTF	TGTGCCAGCGCCCGGGACAAAGCTAACTATGGCTACACCTTC
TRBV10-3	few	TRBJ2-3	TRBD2	CAISESGRGGLDTQYF	TGTGCCATCAGTGAGTCGGGACGGGGGGGCCTCGATACGCAGTATTTT